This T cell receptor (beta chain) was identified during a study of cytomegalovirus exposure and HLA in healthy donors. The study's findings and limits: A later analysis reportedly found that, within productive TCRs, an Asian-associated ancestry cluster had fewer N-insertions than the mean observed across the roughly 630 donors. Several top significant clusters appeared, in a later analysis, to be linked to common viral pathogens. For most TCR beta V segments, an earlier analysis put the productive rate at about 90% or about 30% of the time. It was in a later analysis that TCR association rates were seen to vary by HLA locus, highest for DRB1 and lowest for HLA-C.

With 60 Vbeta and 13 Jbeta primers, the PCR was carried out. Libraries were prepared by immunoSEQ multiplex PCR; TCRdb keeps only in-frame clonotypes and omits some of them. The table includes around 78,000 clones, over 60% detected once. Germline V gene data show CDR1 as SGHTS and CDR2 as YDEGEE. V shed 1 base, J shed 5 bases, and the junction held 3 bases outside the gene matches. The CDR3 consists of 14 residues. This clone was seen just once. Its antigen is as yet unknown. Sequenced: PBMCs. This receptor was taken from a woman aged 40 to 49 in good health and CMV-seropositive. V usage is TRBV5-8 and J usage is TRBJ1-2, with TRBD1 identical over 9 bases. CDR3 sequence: CASSLWDRVYGYTF. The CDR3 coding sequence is TGTGCCAGCAGCTTGTGGGACAGGGTTTATGGCTACACCTTC.